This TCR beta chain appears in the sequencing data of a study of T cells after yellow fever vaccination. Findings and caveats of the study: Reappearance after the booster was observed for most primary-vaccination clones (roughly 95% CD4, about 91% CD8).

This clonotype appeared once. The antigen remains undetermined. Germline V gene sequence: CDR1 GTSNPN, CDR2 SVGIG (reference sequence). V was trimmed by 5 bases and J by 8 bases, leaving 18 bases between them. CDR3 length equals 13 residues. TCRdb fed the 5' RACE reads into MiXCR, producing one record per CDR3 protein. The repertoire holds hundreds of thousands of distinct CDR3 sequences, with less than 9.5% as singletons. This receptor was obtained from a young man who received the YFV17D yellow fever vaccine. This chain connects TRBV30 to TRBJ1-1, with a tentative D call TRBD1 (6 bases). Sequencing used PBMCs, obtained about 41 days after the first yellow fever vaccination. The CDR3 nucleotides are TGTGCCTGGGAAACTACAGGGTATGGCGAAGCTTTCTTT. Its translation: CAWETTGYGEAFF.